This T cell receptor (beta chain) was sequenced during a study of T cells after yellow fever vaccination. This clonotype was seen ten or more times. The CDR3 contains 11 residues. Between the trimmed V and J ends, which lost 0 bases and 10 bases, there was a span of 6 bases. Germline assignment: CDR1 SGHDN and CDR2 FVKESK. TCRdb used MiXCR to reprocess the 5' RACE reads, holding one entry per CDR3 protein. The sample lists roughly 120,000 distinct CDR3 sequences; about 7.8% were seen once. J is TRBJ1-1 and V is TRBV14, with D unresolved. The material was CD4+ T cells sorted from PBMCs, obtained roughly seven weeks after the first yellow fever vaccination. This clonotype originated in a man aged 18 to 29 who received the YFV17D yellow fever vaccine. CDR3 in DNA: TGTGCCAGCAGCCAAGATCTGGGAGCTTTCTTT. This sequence encodes CASSQDLGAFF.